The 8 T cell receptor beta chains in this list originate from one sample, sequenced in a study of T-cell memory formation after mild COVID-19. TCRdb passed the 5' RACE reads through MiXCR, listing each CDR3 protein once. This table has around 450,000 distinct CDR3 sequences, approximately 25% appearing once. Sequences were obtained from PBMCs or a T cell subset sorted from them (not recorded which). The source of these receptors is an adult woman who had mild COVID-19 (a few samples of this study predate the infection). Cell type and time point are not known.

The chain combines TRBV20-1 with TRBJ1-1, with TRBD1 matching over 8 bases. J lost 5 bases, V lost 0 bases, and 5 bases had no gene match. CDR1 is DFQATT and CDR2 is SNEGSKA in the germline V gene (reference sequence). This CDR3 comprises 14 residues. CDR3: CSARDDRTGTEAFF. In nucleotides, the CDR3 is TGCAGTGCTAGAGACGACAGGACAGGGACTGAAGCTTTCTTT.

Notes on this clonotype: The junction shows a germline mismatch at one end, possibly a read error. The chain recombines TRBV7-7 with TRBJ2-5; TRBD2 matches at 11 bases. CDR3 length: 15 amino acids. Germline CDR1 SSHAT, CDR2 FNYEAQ (reference sequence). DNA of the CDR3: TGTGCTAGCAGCGTAGCGGGAGGGTTTGGGGAGACCCAGTACTTC. This gives the protein CASSVAGGFGETQYF.

The chain couples TRBV6-5 to TRBJ2-6; the D gene is possibly TRBD2 (6 bases). V lost 2 bases to trimming and J lost 1 base, with 12 bases between them. The CDR3 is made up of 17 amino acids. The germline V gene encodes CDR1 MNHEY and CDR2 SVGAGI. DNA for the CDR3: TGTGCCAGCAGTTACGTATCGGGAGCGTCTGGGGCCAACGTCCTGACTTTC. This gives the protein CASSYVSGASGANVLTF.

This clonotype was observed a handful of times. CDR3 amino acids: CASSLGTQSTDTQYF. Written as DNA, the CDR3 is TGTGCCAGCAGCTTAGGGACCCAGAGCACAGATACGCAGTATTTT. The chain couples TRBV7-6 to TRBJ2-3; D is uncertain. Germline loops: CDR1 SGHVS, CDR2 FNYEAQ. The CDR3 has 15 amino acids. V gave up 1 base and J gave up 0 bases, with 8 bases separating them.

The chain's CDR3 is CASSPSSYNSPLHF. The CDR3 coding sequence is TGTGCCAGCAGCCCGAGCTCCTATAATTCACCCCTCCACTTT. The chain recombines TRBV6-5 with TRBJ1-6; no reliable D call. The CDR3 length is 14 residues. V lost 6 bases and J lost 0, with 6 bases in between. CDR1 MNHEY and CDR2 SVGAGI come from the germline V gene.

The chain combines TRBV19 with TRBJ2-2; TRBD1 is a possible D gene (6 bases). V was cut by 8 bases and J by 0 bases, with 10 bases left in between. This CDR3 comprises 14 residues. Per germline, CDR1 LNHDA and CDR2 SQIVND (reference sequence). Here the CDR3 reads CASDDRSNTGELFF. CDR3 DNA sequence: TGTGCCAGTGACGACAGGTCGAACACCGGGGAGCTGTTTTTT.

This chain joins TRBV12-3 or TRBV12-4 and TRBJ2-7; TRBD1 is a possible D gene (5 bases). Trimming pared 6 bases from V and 3 bases from J, leaving 12 bases between. This CDR3 is built from 13 residues. The DNA for the CDR3 is TGTGCCAGCAGCCGACAGCCGTACTACGAGCAGTACTTC. Residues: CASSRQPYYEQYF.

The CDR3 loop reads CSVDVAGTYEQYF. The DNA for the CDR3 is TGCAGCGTTGACGTAGCGGGAACCTACGAGCAGTACTTC. This chain links TRBV29-1 with TRBJ2-7; 8 bases are shared with TRBD2. The CDR3 consists of 13 residues. Germline V gene lookup returns CDR1 SQVTM and CDR2 ANQGSEA. V gave up 3 bases and J gave up 2 bases; unmatched junction bases: 3.